This T cell receptor (beta chain) was identified during a study of beta chain features in type 1 diabetes. Study-level information: In age, gender and cell yields, patients were similar to healthy donors.

Study-level points and caveats: A greater similarity of naive, central memory and Treg TCRB repertoires was seen among patients than among healthy donors. TCRB CDR3s were moderately but significantly shorter in Type 1 diabetes patients in all four CD4+ subsets.

Each donor gave one heparinised blood draw averaging about 116 mL. CD4+ naive, central memory, regulatory and stem cell-like memory subsets were isolated by sorting on CD45RO/CCR7/CD25/CD127/CD95/CD27. A word on this clone: Its antigen is not known.

Expressed TCRB transcripts were sequenced, since all the RNA that had been isolated was reverse transcribed. Profiled with immunoSEQ multiplex PCR; TCRdb holds only in-frame clones, not every one. Of 630,000 or so clones in the sample, over 12% were seen once. This TCR was recovered from a young man with type 1 diabetes. Sample: naive CD4+ T cells from blood.

CDR3 sequence (DNA): TGTGCCAGCCTTGACTGGAGCTCCTACGAGCAGTACTTC. Translation gives CASLDWSSYEQYF. The J gene is TRBJ2-7, the V gene TRBV6-1; D gene uncertain. Trimming took off 8 bases at V and 0 bases at J, with 11 bases between the two ends. The CDR3 length is 13 residues. The germline V gene has CDR1 MNHNS and CDR2 SASEGT.